This entry lists 21 T cell receptor beta chains sequenced from one sample in a study of CD8 T cells in Susac syndrome. With random hexamers, reverse transcription was performed on roughly 0.5 to 1 ug of RNA. TCRdb re-called the immunoSEQ multiplex PCR reads through MiXCR, storing one row per CDR3 protein. The sample holds about 150,000 distinct CDR3 sequences, approximately 95% seen once. Sequencing was performed on CD4+ T cells from PBMCs. These receptors all stem from a human donor with multiple sclerosis.

In nucleotides, the CDR3 is TGTGCCACCAGCAGAGAGGGGGGCAGGGGTTTCTCTGGGGCCAACGTCCTGACTTTC. Its protein is CATSREGGRGFSGANVLTF. The chain employs TRBV15 and TRBJ2-6; the D call may be TRBD1 or TRBD2 (6 bases each). V lost 0 bases, J lost 0 bases, and 15 bases lay in between. Germline V gene lookup returns CDR1 LNHNV and CDR2 YYDKDF (reference sequence). This CDR3 contains 19 residues.

This chain uses TRBV28 with TRBJ2-5, with D possibly TRBD2 on 6 matching bases. Germline V gene sequence: CDR1 MDHEN, CDR2 SYDVKM. V lost 5 bases to trimming and J lost 5 bases, with 12 bases between them. The CDR3 totals 13 residues. In DNA, the CDR3 is TGTGCCAGCAGTCCGACTAGTCCGGAGACCCAGTACTTC. Its translation is CASSPTSPETQYF. Using reference TRBV28 and TRBJ2-5 for the parts outside the CDR3, the full variable domain is DVKVTQSSRYLVKRTGEKVFLECVQDMDHENMFWYRQDPGLGLRLIYFSYDVKMKEKGDIPEGYSVSREKKERFSLILESASTNQTSMYLCASSPTSPETQYFGPGTRLLVL.

The V and J genes are TRBV2 and TRBJ2-1; tentative D call: TRBD2 (5 bases). This CDR3 comprises 12 residues. Germline CDR1 reads SNHLY; CDR2 reads FYNNEI. Trimming took off 6 bases at V and 5 bases at J, with 8 bases between the two ends. The CDR3 sequence is CASREDHNEQFF. CDR3 bases: TGTGCCAGCAGGGAGGACCACAATGAGCAGTTCTTC.

The V gene is TRBV2, the J gene TRBJ2-7; the D gene is possibly TRBD2 (6 bases). Germline assignment: CDR1 SNHLY and CDR2 FYNNEI. The CDR3 is 12 amino acids. V gave up 7 bases and J gave up 4 bases, with 11 bases separating them. The CDR3 DNA sequence: TGTGCCAGCACCGGGGACTCTTACGAGCAGTACTTC. Amino acid sequence: CASTGDSYEQYF.

V usage is TRBV5-4 and J usage is TRBJ2-5; 9 bases agree with TRBD2. V shed 0 bases and J 5 bases; nucleotides not matched to a gene: 8. The CDR3 spans 16 residues. Germline loops: CDR1 SGHNT, CDR2 YYREEE (reference sequence). CDR3 sequence: CASSLAVAGVRETQYF. The CDR3, as DNA: TGTGCCAGCAGCTTGGCGGTAGCGGGGGTTCGCGAGACCCAGTACTTC.

The chain is built from TRBV27 and TRBJ2-7; 7 nucleotides align to TRBD2. Per germline, CDR1 MNHEY and CDR2 SMNVEV (reference sequence). The CDR3 has 14 residues. V gave up 10 bases and J gave up 1 base; unmatched junction bases: 10. CDR3 protein: CATAMLGGSYEQYF. The CDR3 coding sequence is TGTGCCACTGCCATGCTGGGGGGGTCCTACGAGCAGTACTTC.

The chain employs TRBV7-6 and TRBJ1-1; D remains unclear. Trimming removed 5 bases from V and 1 base from J, with 20 bases in between. Germline V gene data show CDR1 as SGHVS and CDR2 as FNYEAQ. The CDR3 length is 17 residues. The CDR3 loop is CASSPSYSRVGNTEAFF. CDR3 bases: TGTGCCAGCAGCCCTAGCTACTCAAGGGTCGGGAACACTGAAGCTTTCTTT.

The V call is TRBV7-9, the J call TRBJ2-2, with TRBD2 matching over 9 bases. CDR1 and CDR2 (germline): SEHNR, FQNEAQ (reference sequence). The CDR3 has 14 residues. V lost 3 bases to trimming and J lost 6 bases; unmatched junction nucleotides: 2. The CDR3 region has the DNA TGTGCCAGCAGCTTGGGACTAGCTGCCGGGGAGCTGTTTTTT. Residues: CASSLGLAAGELFF.

The table lists this clonotype with a count of one. This chain uses TRBV9 with TRBJ2-1, with 7 bases fitting TRBD1. Germline values: CDR1 SGDLS, CDR2 YYNGEE. The CDR3 totals 15 residues. The V and J ends lost 2 bases and 5 bases, in that order; junction bases with no gene match: 7. The CDR3 loop is CASSVSGQSHNEQFF. CDR3 bases: TGTGCCAGCAGCGTGTCGGGACAGAGTCACAATGAGCAGTTCTTC. Full variable domain (rest looked up from reference TRBV9 and TRBJ2-1): DSGVTQTPKHLITATGQRVTLRCSPRSGDLSVYWYQQSLDQGLQFLIQYYNGEERAKGNILERFSAQQFPDLHSELNLSSLELGDSALYFCASSVSGQSHNEQFFGPGTRLTVL.

The chain joins TRBV3-1 to TRBJ2-7; possible D gene TRBD1, 7 bases. Germline loops: CDR1 LGHDT, CDR2 YNNKEL (reference sequence). The CDR3 loop spans 14 amino acids. Trimming removed 1 base from V and 4 bases from J, with 11 bases in between. CDR3 DNA: TGTGCCAGCAGCCAAGCCAGGGGGGTTTACGAGCAGTACTTC. Protein product: CASSQARGVYEQYF.

V gene TRBV25-1 combines with J gene TRBJ1-1; D not certain. The germline V and J ends were trimmed by 2 bases and 9 bases, with 10 bases remaining between them. The CDR3 covers 12 residues. CDR1 is MGHDK and CDR2 is SYGVNS in the germline V gene. CDR3 protein: CASSEGEIKAFF. The DNA of the CDR3 is TGTGCCAGCAGTGAAGGAGAAATAAAAGCTTTCTTT.

The V gene is TRBV7-9, the J gene TRBJ2-7; D remains unclear. The CDR3 totals 14 residues. CDR1 and CDR2 (germline): SEHNR, FQNEAQ (reference sequence). V lost 5 bases and J 0 bases, leaving 11 bases between the germline ends. The CDR3 region is CASSLTGPSYEQYF. CDR3 DNA: TGTGCCAGCAGCCTAACCGGGCCCTCCTACGAGCAGTACTTC.

This clonotype has more than one count but fewer than ten. CDR3 protein: CASSLGRTYEQYF. CDR3 sequence (DNA): TGTGCCAGCAGCTTAGGCAGAACTTACGAGCAGTACTTC. The V and J genes are TRBV11-1 and TRBJ2-7; no firm D call. The CDR3 has 13 amino acids. The germline V gene encodes CDR1 SGHAT and CDR2 FQDESV (reference sequence). Trimming pared 1 base from V and 4 bases from J, leaving 8 bases between.

This clonotype was observed a single time. The rearrangement joins TRBV5-1 to TRBJ2-7; TRBD1 aligns across 7 bases. Trimming at V came to 0 bases and at J to 4 bases, leaving 4 bases not matched to a gene. Germline V CDR1 and CDR2: SGHRS, YFSETQ. The CDR3 contains 14 residues. CDR3 nucleotide sequence: TGCGCCAGCAGCTTGGCGGGACAGAGATACGAGCAGTACTTC. It encodes CASSLAGQRYEQYF.

The sample holds a few counts of this clonotype. The chain is built from TRBV20-1 and TRBJ2-7; no clear D. V lost 4 bases and J lost 1, with 8 bases in between. Germline V gene lookup returns CDR1 DFQATT and CDR2 SNEGSKA (reference sequence). This CDR3 region has 12 residues. The DNA of the CDR3 is TGCAGTGCTAACGGCAGATCCTACGAGCAGTACTTC. Translated: CSANGRSYEQYF.

The CDR3 DNA reads as TGTGCCAGCAGTGTTCCTGGGGCCAACGTCCTGACTTTC. It is translated as CASSVPGANVLTF. The chain recombines TRBV6-1 with TRBJ2-6; no firm D call. Germline assignment: CDR1 MNHNS and CDR2 SASEGT. The CDR3 is 13 residues long. Trimming took off 4 bases at V and 2 bases at J, with 3 bases between the two ends.

V and J are TRBV6-5 and TRBJ2-7, with 11 bases that match TRBD1. The length of the CDR3 is 15 residues. Germline values: CDR1 MNHEY, CDR2 SVGAGI. Trimming took 3 bases from V and 3 from J; bases not matched to a gene: 4. The CDR3 reads CASSYTGTGGYEQYF. CDR3 nucleotide sequence: TGTGCCAGCAGTTATACCGGGACAGGGGGCTACGAGCAGTACTTC.

The V gene is TRBV29-1, the J gene TRBJ2-7, with D unresolved. This CDR3 has 12 amino acids. The ends were cut back, 3 bases at V and 3 bases at J, with 9 bases in the middle. Germline V lookup: CDR1 SQVTM, CDR2 ANQGSEA. Here the CDR3 reads CSVEVRNYEQYF. CDR3 bases: TGCAGCGTTGAGGTACGGAACTACGAGCAGTACTTC.

The CDR3 coding sequence is TGCAGCGTTGTGGCGGGGGGGCTCGGCACAGATACGCAGTATTTT. Translation: CSVVAGGLGTDTQYF. The chain employs TRBV29-1 and TRBJ2-3, with 9 bases that match TRBD2. Trimming removed 4 bases from V and 1 base from J; junction bases left unmatched: 6. This CDR3 comprises 15 residues. Germline CDR1 and CDR2: SQVTM and ANQGSEA.

The CDR3, as DNA: TGCAGCGCCGGCGGAGGCAATCAGCCCCAGCATTTT. As protein: CSAGGGNQPQHF. The chain combines TRBV29-1 with TRBJ1-5; no clear D. This CDR3 contains 12 residues. Germline V CDR1 and CDR2: SQVTM, ANQGSEA. V lost 7 bases to trimming and J lost 2 bases, with 9 bases between them.

This chain connects TRBV29-1 to TRBJ2-7; TRBD1 agrees at 10 bases. The CDR3 is made up of 13 amino acids. The germline V gene has CDR1 SQVTM and CDR2 ANQGSEA. J lost 4 bases, V lost 5 bases, and 5 bases had no gene match. The CDR3 coding sequence is TGCAGCGTTAGACGACAGGGGGCTTACGAGCAGTACTTC. Translation: CSVRRQGAYEQYF.